In its sample, the clone carrying this T cell receptor beta chain was seen a few times. Antigen: not known. These data originate in a study of shared clonotypes between healthy human individuals. V lost 6 bases and J lost 6, with 15 bases in between. Germline lookup yields CDR1 MNHNS and CDR2 SASEGT. This CDR3 contains 13 residues. Generated by immunoSEQ multiplex PCR, the TCRdb table keeps only in-frame clones and is missing some. Here the sample spans 2 million to 2.5 million clones, roughly 96% being singletons. Study-level findings and limits: Clonotypes that were shared across a few donors made up around 5.5% of naive CD4 clonotypes.

A CD45RA+ naive subset and a CD45RA-negative memory subset were split from CD4+ cells. The sequence derives from a man in his late teens or twenties in good health. V gene TRBV6-1 combines with J gene TRBJ2-7; TRBD1 is a possible D gene (5 bases). The sequenced material came from naive CD4+ T cells sorted from blood. The subset was: CD45RA+ positively selected. For the CDR3, the DNA is TGTGCCAGCAGCTCCCTCTGGGGCCCCGAGCAGTACTTC. Protein product: CASSSLWGPEQYF.